Below are 16 T cell receptor beta chains sequenced from a single sample in a study of blood T cell repertoires in COVID-19. The table came from immunoSEQ multiplex PCR; TCRdb's copy has only in-frame clones and leaves some out. This sample has 150,000 or so clones, with roughly 89% found just once. Sequenced sample: peripheral blood. Receptors were obtained from a human donor in a cohort sampled during active COVID-19.

J is TRBJ2-7 and V is TRBV29-1; 9 bases are a match to TRBD1. Germline values: CDR1 SQVTM, CDR2 ANQGSEA. The V gene end was trimmed by 6 bases and the J gene end by 5 bases; junction bases not matched to a gene: 8. This CDR3 has 13 amino acids. The CDR3 nucleotides read TGCAGCGTGACCACAGGGGGCTGGGACGAGCAGTACTTC. This codes for CSVTTGGWDEQYF.

This rearrangement joins TRBV7-9 to TRBJ1-3; D is perhaps TRBD1 (5 bases). V lost 3 bases and J lost 3, with 12 bases in between. Germline-derived CDR1 and CDR2 are SEHNR and FQNEAQ (reference sequence). There are 15 residues in the CDR3. In DNA, the CDR3 is TGTGCCAGCAGCTTGGGGCAGGAAATTGGAAACACCATATATTTT. Translated, it gives CASSLGQEIGNTIYF. Full variable domain (rest looked up from reference TRBV7-9 and TRBJ1-3): DTGVSQNPRHKITKRGQNVTFRCDPISEHNRLYWYRQTLGQGPEFLTYFQNEAQLEKSRLLSDRFSAERPKGSFSTLEIQRTEQGDSAMYLCASSLGQEIGNTIYFGEGSWLTVV.

This clone was seen only a few times. This chain joins TRBV7-6 and TRBJ2-3, with 8 bases lining up with TRBD2. After removal of 7 bases from V and 5 bases from J, the junction contained 14 bases not matched to a gene. Germline CDR1 is SGHVS and CDR2 is FNYEAQ. The CDR3 sequence is 16 residues long. CDR3 sequence (DNA): TGTGCCAGCACTCTTGAACCGGGACTAGTCGAAGATACGCAGTATTTT. Its protein is CASTLEPGLVEDTQYF.

V is TRBV7-2 and J is TRBJ2-3; 9 bases line up with TRBD1. Germline-derived CDR1 and CDR2 are SGHTA and FQGNSA. The CDR3 totals 15 residues. J was trimmed by 2 bases and V by 5 bases; bases with no gene match: 5. CDR3 amino acids: CASSPDRGFTDTQYF. CDR3 in DNA: TGTGCCAGCAGCCCTGACAGGGGGTTCACAGATACGCAGTATTTT.

The rearrangement uses TRBV6-6 and TRBJ1-1; D may be TRBD1 (5 bases). This CDR3 is 10 amino acids long. Deletions cut 9 bases from V and 11 bases from J, with 13 bases between. Germline V gives CDR1 MNHNY, CDR2 SVGAGI (reference sequence). The CDR3 sequence: CASWGLGAFF. In nucleotides, the CDR3 is TGTGCCAGTTGGGGACTAGGGGCTTTCTTT.

This chain joins TRBV28 and TRBJ2-1, with D possibly matching TRBD1 (6 bases). Germline values: CDR1 MDHEN, CDR2 SYDVKM. This CDR3 comprises 14 residues. The ends were cut back, 4 bases at V and 7 bases at J, with 14 bases in the middle. The CDR3 DNA reads TGTGCCAGCAGTTCGCCGGGACAATCAAATGAGCAGTTCTTC. As protein: CASSSPGQSNEQFF.

In this sample, this clone turned up a few times. This rearrangement joins TRBV7-6 to TRBJ2-7; D is perhaps TRBD1 (6 bases). The germline CDR1 and CDR2 sequences are SGHVS and FNYEAQ. This CDR3 has 13 amino acids. Trimming took off 1 base at V and 3 bases at J, with 7 bases between the two ends. The chain's CDR3 is CASSLETGYEQYF. CDR3 sequence (DNA): TGTGCCAGCAGCTTAGAGACAGGCTACGAGCAGTACTTC.

The chain has TRBV5-4 and TRBJ2-7, with 7 nucleotides matching TRBD2. V shed 4 bases and J 0 bases; nucleotides not matched to a gene: 10. CDR1 and CDR2 (germline): SGHNT, YYREEE (reference sequence). The CDR3 spans 16 residues. This chain's CDR3 is CASSGSGRGFSYEQYF. The CDR3 DNA follows: TGTGCCAGCAGCGGTTCTGGGCGGGGGTTCTCCTACGAGCAGTACTTC.

The genes are TRBV11-3 and TRBJ2-1, with a weak D call TRBD2 (5 bases). V dropped 5 bases and J dropped 4 bases, with 12 bases sitting between them. The CDR3 contains 14 residues. Per the germline V gene, CDR1 is SGHNT and CDR2 is YENEEA. The CDR3 coding sequence is TGTGCCAGCAGCCTTCCCCCGGGGTACAATGAGCAGTTCTTC. Protein sequence: CASSLPPGYNEQFF.

The chain has TRBV28 and TRBJ1-4; 9 bases fit TRBD1. The J segment lost 8 bases and the V segment lost 10 bases, leaving 8 bases of the junction unmatched. Per the germline V gene, CDR1 is MDHEN and CDR2 is SYDVKM. This CDR3 spans 13 amino acids. CDR3 sequence (DNA): TGTGCCATTAAGGGACAGGGTGGGGAAAAACTGTTTTTT. Translating it yields CAIKGQGGEKLFF.

The chain uses TRBV2 and TRBJ1-5; TRBD1 aligns across 10 bases. Germline V CDR1 and CDR2: SNHLY, FYNNEI. The V gene end was trimmed by 6 bases and the J gene end by 6 bases; junction bases not matched to a gene: 5. The CDR3 is 14 amino acids. The CDR3 DNA is TGTGCCAGCAGGAAAGGACAGGGGGTTCAGCCCCAGCATTTT. Translation: CASRKGQGVQPQHF.

The rearrangement uses TRBV28 and TRBJ1-1; TRBD1 matches 7 bases. The J segment lost 6 bases and the V segment lost 8 bases, leaving 6 bases of the junction unmatched. Germline V lookup: CDR1 MDHEN, CDR2 SYDVKM. This CDR3 has 12 amino acids. CDR3 loop: CASLTGAPEAFF. The DNA of the CDR3 is TGTGCCAGCCTAACAGGGGCCCCTGAAGCTTTCTTT. Complete variable domain (other parts from reference TRBV28 and TRBJ1-1): DVKVTQSSRYLVKRTGEKVFLECVQDMDHENMFWYRQDPGLGLRLIYFSYDVKMKEKGDIPEGYSVSREKKERFSLILESASTNQTSMYLCASLTGAPEAFFGQGTRLTVV.

This chain links TRBV9 with TRBJ1-1; 7 bases match TRBD1. V gave up 3 bases and J gave up 1 base; unmatched junction bases: 6. The CDR3 covers 15 residues. Germline V gene lookup returns CDR1 SGDLS and CDR2 YYNGEE. The CDR3 region has the DNA TGTGCCAGCAGCGAATCCGGGACAGCGAACACTGAAGCTTTCTTT. Translating it yields CASSESGTANTEAFF.

The CDR3 here is CASFPNEGTRFYGYTF. The CDR3 bases are TGTGCCTCTTTCCCAAATGAGGGTACTCGATTCTATGGCTACACCTTC. The chain is built from TRBV28 and TRBJ1-2; no definite D call. CDR3 length: 16 amino acids. Germline V CDR1 and CDR2: MDHEN, SYDVKM. The germline V and J ends were trimmed by 11 bases and 4 bases, with 26 bases remaining between them.

V gene TRBV11-3 combines with J gene TRBJ1-3; D remains unclear. V lost 5 bases and J lost 2, with 13 bases in between. The CDR3 has 15 amino acids. Germline V CDR1 and CDR2: SGHNT, YENEEA. CDR3: CASSPRVGAGNTIYF. The CDR3 DNA reads as TGTGCCAGCAGCCCTAGGGTCGGGGCTGGAAACACCATATATTTT.

This clone was seen only once. The J gene is TRBJ2-7, the V gene TRBV6-1, with 10 positions matching TRBD1. This CDR3 has 16 residues. Germline V gives CDR1 MNHNS, CDR2 SASEGT. After removal of 4 bases from V and 4 bases from J, the junction contained 10 bases not matched to a gene. CDR3 bases: TGTGCCAGCAGTGCCATCCGGGACAGGGGTAGATACGAGCAGTACTTC. This gives the protein CASSAIRDRGRYEQYF.